This TCR beta chain was recorded in a study of a mutant IDH1 vaccine in newly diagnosed glioma. Study-level background: Treated patients showed a male proportion of roughly 62%, a female proportion of roughly 40%, and a mean age of about 44 years. Patients arrived already treated with radiotherapy, temozolomide, or both, most having had both.

Sequenced by immunoSEQ multiplex PCR; TCRdb stores in-frame clones only, minus some. The table includes tens of thousands of clones, approximately 85% detected once. Overall study findings and caveats: Alterations occurring in top peripheral T cell clonotypes seemed unrelated to pseudoprogression.

A few counts support this clone. The antigen remains undetermined. Stated time point: baseline, week 1 (first vaccination visit). Treatment described: pre-vaccination baseline after standard-of-care therapy. Diagnosis in the donors showed new WHO grade 3 or 4 astrocytomas that were IDH1-mutant and ATRX-lost. This CDR3 contains 17 residues. V lost 3 bases to trimming and J lost 1 base, with 14 bases between them. CDR1 SGDLS and CDR2 YYNGEE come from the germline V gene. The clonotype comes from a man aged 45-65 years with glioma. Sequencing used PBMCs, obtained from a glioma patient treated with radiotherapy, temozolomide or both. The V call is TRBV9, the J call TRBJ2-6; no clear D. Here the CDR3 DNA reads TGTGCCAGCAGCGCGTTCAGCGCAGCATCTGGGGCCAACGTCCTGACTTTC. It is translated as CASSAFSAASGANVLTF. Filled out from reference TRBV9 and TRBJ2-6, the complete variable domain reads DSGVTQTPKHLITATGQRVTLRCSPRSGDLSVYWYQQSLDQGLQFLIQYYNGEERAKGNILERFSAQQFPDLHSELNLSSLELGDSALYFCASSAFSAASGANVLTFGAGSRLTVL.